These 26 T cell receptor beta chains came from one sample sequenced in a study of shared clonotypes between healthy human individuals. Data came from immunoSEQ multiplex PCR; TCRdb stores just in-frame clones and leaves some out. The sample lists roughly 2.1 million clones, about 93% seen once, with under 2% in the top ten. Naive-designated CD8 cells lacked CD45RO, were positively enriched for CCR7, and omitted terminally differentiated effector memory CD45RA+ cells. Sequencing used naive CD8+ T cells from PBMCs. The source of these receptors is a man between 18 and 29 years old in good health. Some clones in this sample may be carry-over from other donors' samples.

The V and J genes are TRBV4-2 and TRBJ2-7; 14 bases are a match to TRBD2. V lost 2 bases, J lost 4 bases, and 10 bases stayed unmatched. The CDR3 covers 18 residues. The germline V gene has CDR1 LGHNA and CDR2 YNFKEQ. CDR3 DNA: TGTGCCAGCAGCCAACCGGGGGGACTAGCGGGAGTGATGTACGAGCAGTACTTC. It codes for CASSQPGGLAGVMYEQYF.

The chain employs TRBV5-1 and TRBJ2-7; D remains ambiguous. This CDR3 contains 14 residues. The V gene's germline CDR1 is SGHRS and CDR2 YFSETQ. V was pared by 0 bases and J by 2 bases, with 9 bases between. The CDR3 protein is CASSLDNRPYEQYF. In DNA, the CDR3 is TGCGCCAGCAGCTTGGATAACAGACCCTACGAGCAGTACTTC.

This clone was seen a handful of times. The J gene is TRBJ1-2, the V gene TRBV30; TRBD1 matches 10 bases. Per germline, CDR1 GTSNPN and CDR2 SVGIG (reference sequence). The ends lost 5 bases at V and 3 bases at J; junction bases unmatched: 0. The CDR3 runs to 12 residues. The CDR3 DNA follows: TGTGCCTGGGGACAGGGGGACTATGGCTACACCTTC. It yields the protein CAWGQGDYGYTF.

The chain carries TRBV5-4 and TRBJ2-1, with 11 bases that match TRBD2. The J segment lost 2 bases and the V segment lost 4 bases, leaving 2 bases of the junction unmatched. CDR1 and CDR2 (germline): SGHNT, YYREEE (reference sequence). CDR3 size: 15 residues. CDR3 in amino acids: CASSLLAGAYNEQFF. The CDR3 DNA reads TGTGCCAGCAGCCTACTAGCGGGGGCCTACAATGAGCAGTTCTTC. The whole variable domain, filled in from reference TRBV5-4 and TRBJ2-1, reads ETGVTQSPTHLIKTRGQQVTLRCSSQSGHNTVSWYQQALGQGPQFIFQYYREEENGRGNFPPRFSGLQFPNYSSELNVNALELDDSALYLCASSLLAGAYNEQFFGPGTRLTVL.

The CDR3 loop is CASSAPRGAGGNEQFF. As DNA, the CDR3 is TGTGCCAGCAGCGCCCCGAGAGGGGCTGGCGGCAATGAGCAGTTCTTC. V usage is TRBV9 and J usage is TRBJ2-1; D may correspond to TRBD1 or TRBD2 (5 bases each). Germline lookup yields CDR1 SGDLS and CDR2 YYNGEE. Trimming cost V 3 bases and J 6 bases, with 19 bases left between them. This CDR3 region has 16 residues.

This sequence joins TRBV7-9 and TRBJ2-1; TRBD2 matches 7 bases. With V trimmed by 1 base and J by 4 bases, 13 bases remained unmatched. The CDR3 is 18 amino acids. Germline lookup yields CDR1 SEHNR and CDR2 FQNEAQ (reference sequence). Here the CDR3 DNA reads TGTGCCAGCAGCTTAGAGCCCCCGGAGAGCGGGGAGTACAATGAGCAGTTCTTC. It yields the protein CASSLEPPESGEYNEQFF.

This chain joins TRBV4-1 and TRBJ1-2, with D hard to call. In germline, CDR1 is MGHRA, CDR2 YSYEKL. With 2 bases removed from V and 2 bases from J, the gap between germline ends came to 9 bases. The CDR3 runs to 14 residues. The CDR3, as DNA: TGCGCCAGCAGCCAACGCGGGGTCAACTATGGCTACACCTTC. Residues: CASSQRGVNYGYTF.

The chain links TRBV7-2 to TRBJ1-4, with 11 bases fitting TRBD1. V lost 5 bases, J lost 3 bases, and 8 bases stayed unmatched. CDR1 is SGHTA, CDR2 FQGNSA, per germline. The CDR3 loop spans 17 amino acids. The CDR3 region has the DNA TGTGCCAGCAGCCTCTGGACAGGGGGCCGCTCTAATGAAAAACTGTTTTTT. Translation: CASSLWTGGRSNEKLFF.

The chain carries TRBV15 and TRBJ2-3; no firm D call. Trimming cost V 3 bases and J 6 bases, with 13 bases left between them. This CDR3 has 14 amino acids. Germline V gives CDR1 LNHNV, CDR2 YYDKDF (reference sequence). For the CDR3, the DNA is TGTGCCACCAGCAGCGCTCGAGTTGTGGATACGCAGTATTTT. Translation gives CATSSARVVDTQYF.

The V and J genes are TRBV7-2 and TRBJ2-7; 8 bases map to TRBD2. This CDR3 is built from 14 residues. CDR1 and CDR2 from the germline V gene are SGHTA and FQGNSA. The ends lost 5 bases at V and 3 bases at J; junction bases unmatched: 6. CDR3 in DNA: TGTGCCAGCAGCCCCCCGGGACTAGTCTACGAGCAGTACTTC. It encodes CASSPPGLVYEQYF.

The V and J genes are TRBV15 and TRBJ2-1, with a tentative D call TRBD2 (6 bases). V dropped 1 base and J dropped 4 bases, with 14 bases sitting between them. The V gene's germline CDR1 is LNHNV and CDR2 YYDKDF (reference sequence). The CDR3 totals 16 residues. The CDR3 nucleotides read TGTGCCACCAGCAGAGTCCGAACGGGAGCTTACAATGAGCAGTTCTTC. This gives the protein CATSRVRTGAYNEQFF.

This chain links TRBV7-9 with TRBJ2-1, with D possibly TRBD1 on 5 matching bases. V dropped 4 bases and J dropped 5 bases, with 9 bases sitting between them. The CDR3 runs 13 residues. Germline CDR1 and CDR2: SEHNR and FQNEAQ (reference sequence). This CDR3 reads CASSSGNHNEQFF. Here the CDR3 DNA reads TGTGCCAGCAGCTCAGGGAATCACAATGAGCAGTTCTTC.

This chain uses TRBV27 with TRBJ2-7, with 8 bases matching TRBD2. The CDR3 runs to 16 residues. CDR1 MNHEY and CDR2 SMNVEV come from the germline V gene (reference sequence). With V trimmed by 4 bases and J by 2 bases, 10 bases remained unmatched. CDR3 in amino acids: CASSSKSGSATYEQYF. DNA of the CDR3: TGTGCCAGCAGTTCTAAAAGCGGGAGCGCCACCTACGAGCAGTACTTC.

The genes are TRBV30 and TRBJ2-3; tentatively, D is TRBD1 or TRBD2 (5 bases each). Germline assignment: CDR1 GTSNPN and CDR2 SVGIG (reference sequence). The V end lost 0 bases, the J end lost 4 bases, and 8 bases lay between the germline ends. This CDR3 has 13 amino acids. The CDR3 DNA reads as TGTGCCTGGAGTGTAGGGACCCCAGATACGCAGTATTTT. Translated: CAWSVGTPDTQYF.

This sequence joins TRBV5-1 and TRBJ1-1; D remains ambiguous. CDR1 is SGHRS, CDR2 YFSETQ, per germline. The CDR3 contains 14 residues. V dropped 2 bases and J dropped 0 bases, with 8 bases sitting between them. As DNA, the CDR3 is TGCGCCAGCAGCTTACGGTTCATGAACACTGAAGCTTTCTTT. Its translation: CASSLRFMNTEAFF.

The chain has TRBV2 and TRBJ1-1; D is ambiguous. The germline V gene encodes CDR1 SNHLY and CDR2 FYNNEI. The CDR3 runs 16 residues. The ends were cut back, 6 bases at V and 4 bases at J, with 21 bases in the middle. The CDR3: CASREIPGPKGTEAFF. DNA of the CDR3: TGTGCCAGCAGGGAAATACCGGGCCCTAAGGGCACTGAAGCTTTCTTT.

This clone was seen only once. This chain uses TRBV29-1 with TRBJ1-2, with D hard to call. Germline V gene sequence: CDR1 SQVTM, CDR2 ANQGSEA. Trimming shortened V by 2 bases and J by 7 bases, and 8 bases separated the two germline ends. This CDR3 is built from 11 residues. This CDR3 reads CSVEYLGGYTF. The DNA for the CDR3 is TGCAGCGTTGAATACTTGGGTGGCTACACCTTC.

This sequence joins TRBV4-3 and TRBJ2-7; possibly TRBD1 or TRBD2 for D (5 bases each). V lost 1 base to trimming and J lost 6 bases, with 13 bases between them. Germline V gene sequence: CDR1 LGHNA, CDR2 YSLEER. CDR3 length: 14 residues. The CDR3 DNA sequence: TGCGCCAGCAGCCAAGGGGTAGTGGGGGTCGAGCAGTACTTC. Translated, it gives CASSQGVVGVEQYF.

The chain links TRBV7-9 to TRBJ2-2, with D perhaps TRBD2 (5 bases). Per the germline V gene, CDR1 is SEHNR and CDR2 is FQNEAQ (reference sequence). The CDR3 is 15 amino acids. V lost 1 base to trimming and J lost 6 bases, with 12 bases between them. The CDR3 loop reads CASSLVRLAPGELFF. CDR3 DNA: TGTGCCAGCAGCTTAGTCAGGCTAGCCCCCGGGGAGCTGTTTTTT.

CDR3 in DNA: TGTGCCAGCAGCCCCCTTTCTAGCGGTACTAAGGGAGATACGCAGTATTTT. It codes for CASSPLSSGTKGDTQYF. The V and J genes are TRBV27 and TRBJ2-3, with 7 bases aligning to TRBD2. Trimming at V came to 6 bases and at J to 5 bases, leaving 17 bases not matched to a gene. Germline-derived CDR1 and CDR2 are MNHEY and SMNVEV (reference sequence). There are 17 residues in the CDR3.

The CDR3 nucleotides are TGTGCCAGTAGTACAACGTGGGTACCCCCTGACTATGGCTACACCTTC. The encoded protein is CASSTTWVPPDYGYTF. The rearrangement joins TRBV19 to TRBJ1-2; D unresolved. V was clipped by 4 bases and J by 3 bases, with 18 bases between them. Germline CDR1 LNHDA, CDR2 SQIVND (reference sequence). This CDR3 spans 16 amino acids.

Comments on this clone: Different DNA sequences within this sample yield the same CDR3. The chain carries TRBV9 and TRBJ1-1; D unclear. Trimming left V 0 bases short and J 7 bases short, with 10 bases between. The CDR3 loop spans 13 amino acids. Germline V CDR1 and CDR2: SGDLS, YYNGEE. This chain's CDR3 is CASSVVSGGEAFF. DNA for the CDR3: TGTGCCAGCAGCGTAGTGTCCGGAGGTGAAGCTTTCTTT.

V and J are TRBV4-3 and TRBJ2-5, with a possible D match to TRBD2 (5 bases). Trimming removed 2 bases at V and 5 bases at J, with 15 bases between. The CDR3 covers 15 residues. CDR1 is LGHNA, CDR2 YSLEER, per germline. CDR3 loop: CASSQTPTGWETQYF. The CDR3 DNA sequence: TGCGCCAGCAGCCAAACCCCAACGGGGTGGGAGACCCAGTACTTC.

The chain has TRBV2 and TRBJ1-1; no reliable D call. The CDR3 extends over 14 amino acids. Per germline, CDR1 SNHLY and CDR2 FYNNEI. V lost 9 bases, J lost 1 base, and 15 bases lay in between. For the CDR3, the DNA is TGTGCCAGACCCCTCCAAGGATCGAACACTGAAGCTTTCTTT. Amino acid sequence: CARPLQGSNTEAFF.

J is TRBJ2-1 and V is TRBV19, with D unclear. CDR1 and CDR2 from the germline V gene are LNHDA and SQIVND (reference sequence). There are 15 residues in the CDR3. The V end lost 2 bases, the J end lost 4 bases, and 12 bases lay between the germline ends. CDR3: CASSITDAMYNEQFF. The CDR3 nucleotides read TGTGCCAGTAGTATAACAGACGCCATGTACAATGAGCAGTTCTTC.

The CDR3 DNA follows: TGTGCCAGCAGGCCCACTAGCGAAGAGGAGCAGTTCTTC. This encodes CASRPTSEEEQFF. V gene TRBV28 combines with J gene TRBJ2-1, with 7 bases matching TRBD2. The CDR3 runs to 13 residues. CDR1 and CDR2 (germline): MDHEN, SYDVKM. V lost 6 bases and J lost 10; bases outside the gene matches: 9.